This T cell receptor (beta chain) was captured by sequencing in a study of shared clonotypes between healthy human individuals. Roughly 30,000 T cell genomes, or 250 to 300 ng DNA, went into replicate PCRs of unsorted PBMC. The assay was immunoSEQ multiplex PCR, and TCRdb's table has in-frame clones only and misses some. The sample yields 490,000 or so clones, around three quarters seen once. The CDR3 has 14 amino acids. V lost 5 bases, J lost 4 bases, and 6 bases stayed unmatched. Germline assignment: CDR1 SNHLY and CDR2 FYNNEI. In its sample, this clone was seen a few times. The chain employs TRBV2 and TRBJ2-5, with TRBD1 matching 8 bases. The receptor was derived from a woman aged 40 to 50 in good health. Some clones in this sample may be carry-over from other donors' samples. The sample taken for sequencing was PBMCs. In DNA, the CDR3 is TGTGCCAGCAGTTTTGTACAGGGGGGAGAGACCCAGTACTTC. It translates to CASSFVQGGETQYF.